This T cell receptor (beta chain) was retrieved from a study of OX40 agonist ivuxolimab in advanced cancers. About the investigation overall: Ivuxolimab was an agonistic, fully human IgG2 monoclonal antibody directed against OX40 (CD134), a costimulatory receptor. Intravenous ivuxolimab was administered to patients every 2 weeks at six dose levels: 0.01, 0.1, 0.3, 1.5, 3 and 10 mg/kg. Of the approximately 50 dose-escalation patients, hepatocellular carcinoma was present in around 20, melanoma in roughly 15, renal cell carcinoma in 9 and head and neck cancer in 9. The dose-escalation cohort was 82.7% male with a mean age of approximately 59 years, ranging from roughly 20 to 80. Prior anti-PD-1, anti-PD-L1 or anti-CTLA-4 therapy was permitted, and checkpoint inhibitors had been received by 40% to 50% of dose-escalation patients. Three dose-escalation patients achieved partial responses, one with hepatocellular carcinoma and two with cutaneous melanoma. Peripheral TCRbeta sequencing aimed to test whether ivuxolimab altered TCR sequence diversity and caused clonal T-cell expansion. The paper covers the monotherapy dose-escalation part of the phase I ivuxolimab trial, which included N of about 50 patients.

Genomic DNA was extracted from sorted cells for sequencing of the TCRbeta CDR3 region. The immunoSEQ Assay was used for sequencing of TCRbeta CDR3 regions. TCRdb carries this immuneACCESS record with in-frame sequences only. Its versions omit some clonotypes, under half of them owing to an unresolved V gene in the studies checked, with the rest unexplained. A total of under 60,000 clones appear in this sample, approximately 94% of them only once. Together, the top ten hold roughly 12% of the sample. On the study overall, not on this receptor specifically: In partial responders in the 0.1-3.0 mg/kg groups, normalized peripheral clonal expansion was found to be among the lowest, especially among CD8+ T cells. After ivuxolimab, more expanded clones were found on average in CD8+ T cells than in CD4+ T cells. Low levels of normalized T-cell clonal expansion were also seen in some nonresponding patients. At doses from 0.1 to 3.0 mg/kg, clonal expansion was seen in both CD4+ and CD8+ blood T cells between baseline and week 6. Antigen specificity was not determined for the clonally expanded peripheral T cells.

With regard to this clone: Its antigen is not yet known. Per-base quality was not reported, and no clone a single base away is much larger than it.

Patients with autoimmune disease history or receiving systemic immunosuppression were excluded from the trial. In every dose cohort, peripheral blood was drawn for TCR sequencing at baseline, cycle 4 day 1, and cycle 7 day 1. Samples were obtained from an open-label, multicenter, first-in-human phase I dose-escalation trial of ivuxolimab. The trial enrolled adults with locally advanced or metastatic head and neck squamous cell, hepatocellular, melanoma or renal cell carcinoma. Before TCR sequencing, CD4+ T cells and CD8+ T cells from peripheral blood were sorted into separate populations. Sequenced material: CD4+ or CD8+ T cells sorted from blood, taken in a trial of the OX40 agonist ivuxolimab. This clonotype originated in an adult with an advanced solid tumor such as melanoma, head and neck, liver or kidney cancer.

The bases are TGTGCCAGCAGCTTAGGCTACCTGACTAGCGAGTTCTACGAGCAGTACTTC. Its amino acids are CASSLGYLTSEFYEQYF. The chain links TRBV7-2 with TRBJ2-7, and 8 junction bases match TRBD2. Trimming leaves V shorter by 1 base and J shorter by 3 bases, with the junction holding 11 bases beyond the gene matches. Sequences SGHTA (CDR1) and FQGNSA (CDR2) are obtained from the germline V gene. The cysteine opens and the phenylalanine closes a CDR3 of 17 amino acids. The DNA shown is the 51-base CDR3, in frame from base 1.